The clone carrying this T cell receptor (beta chain) was found many times. The antigen remains undetermined. The sample comes from a study of T-cell reconstitution after alpha-beta-depleted transplantation in children. The CDR3 is 16 residues long. Germline CDR1 DFQATT, CDR2 SNEGSKA (reference sequence). V was trimmed by 0 bases and J by 7 bases, leaving 19 bases between them. General observations from the study: From surviving recipient T cells and thymic progenitors came the high day-60 TCRbeta diversity observed in some patients. T cells produced anew were the main source of T-cell counts and diversity one year after transplant. In patients about two months after transplant, alpha-beta T cells reportedly arose from several hundred expanded graft clones.

TCRbeta library preparation incorporated unique molecular identifiers. Each CDR3 protein gets one entry after TCRdb re-called the PCR reads with MiXCR. There are 200,000 to 300,000 distinct CDR3 sequences in the sample; 7.5% to 9.5% occur only once, and less than 8% lies in the top ten. The chain links TRBV20-1 to TRBJ1-5; no reliable D call. The sample consisted of PBMCs, mostly from graft donor cells, taken 180 days after TCRalphabeta/CD19-depleted stem cell transplant. This clonotype was sampled from a male patient aged 5 to 17 who had a stem cell transplant for acute lymphoblastic leukemia, so the T cells may come from the graft donor. The DNA for the CDR3 is TGCAGTGCTAGAGACGCAGTCCAACAAGGGCAACAGCCCCAGCATTTT. Translation gives CSARDAVQQGQQPQHF.